This entry lists 25 T cell receptor beta chains sequenced from one sample in a study of early T cells in non-severe SARS-CoV-2 infection. TCRdb used MiXCR to reprocess the 5' RACE reads, holding one entry per CDR3 protein. The top ten hold approximately 4.7% of the sample, which has approximately 70,000 distinct CDR3 sequences, about 13% seen once. The sequenced sample was whole blood. The receptor set was obtained from an adult who was a healthcare worker with PCR-confirmed SARS-CoV-2 infection or an uninfected control (not recorded which).

The chain joins TRBV19 to TRBJ2-1; 11 positions match TRBD2. This CDR3 has 14 residues. The germline CDR1 and CDR2 sequences are LNHDA and SQIVND (reference sequence). The ends lost 7 bases at V and 10 bases at J; junction bases unmatched: 9. CDR3 coding DNA: TGTGCCAGTATTGCTAGCGGGAGGCCTTGGGAGCAGTTCTTC. Translating gives CASIASGRPWEQFF.

The rearrangement joins TRBV19 to TRBJ2-5; no reliable D call. Per the germline V gene, CDR1 is LNHDA and CDR2 is SQIVND (reference sequence). The CDR3 sequence is 11 residues long. V gave up 6 bases and J gave up 2 bases, with 4 bases separating them. The CDR3 here is CASREQETQYF. The CDR3 bases are TGTGCCAGTAGGGAGCAAGAGACCCAGTACTTC.

This clonotype has ten or more counts. The chain carries TRBV4-1 and TRBJ2-3; TRBD2 agrees at 8 bases. The CDR3 extends over 17 amino acids. Germline V gives CDR1 MGHRA, CDR2 YSYEKL. With 3 bases clipped from V and 0 bases from J, the junction kept 8 bases outside the gene matches. CDR3 sequence reads: CASSQSLAATSTDTQYF. CDR3 DNA sequence: TGCGCCAGCAGCCAGTCACTAGCGGCCACTAGCACAGATACGCAGTATTTT.

This clonotype was seen only a few times. The chain is built from TRBV7-6 and TRBJ1-6, with D unclear. CDR1 SGHVS and CDR2 FNYEAQ come from the germline V gene. The CDR3 consists of 15 residues. Trimming cost V 1 base and J 7 bases, with 11 bases left between them. CDR3 sequence: CASSLGGDGNSPLHF. The CDR3 DNA reads as TGTGCCAGCAGCTTAGGTGGAGACGGGAATTCACCCCTCCACTTT.

This clonotype appeared once. The chain links TRBV18 to TRBJ2-7; D gene unclear. Germline lookup yields CDR1 KGHSH and CDR2 LQKENI. V was trimmed by 5 bases and J by 4 bases, leaving 15 bases between them. This CDR3 is 14 amino acids long. The CDR3 region has the DNA TGTGCCAGCTCAAAGAGCGAGAGCTTATACGAGCAGTACTTC. It yields the protein CASSKSESLYEQYF.

This chain uses TRBV9 with TRBJ2-2; 7 nucleotides match TRBD1. Per the germline V gene, CDR1 is SGDLS and CDR2 is YYNGEE. V lost 0 bases, J lost 0 bases, and 2 bases stayed unmatched. The CDR3 spans 16 residues. CDR3 amino acids: CASSVDQGANTGELFF. CDR3 sequence (DNA): TGTGCCAGCAGCGTAGATCAGGGGGCGAACACCGGGGAGCTGTTTTTT. The complete variable domain, with remaining parts taken from reference TRBV9 and TRBJ2-2, reads DSGVTQTPKHLITATGQRVTLRCSPRSGDLSVYWYQQSLDQGLQFLIQYYNGEERAKGNILERFSAQQFPDLHSELNLSSLELGDSALYFCASSVDQGANTGELFFGEGSRLTVL.

This clonotype occurred many times. The V call is TRBV7-9, the J call TRBJ2-1, with D hard to call. Germline CDR1 and CDR2: SEHNR and FQNEAQ (reference sequence). V lost 0 bases and J 2 bases, leaving 11 bases between the germline ends. The CDR3 covers 16 residues. The CDR3 region is CASSLALLGPYNEQFF. In DNA form, the CDR3 reads TGTGCCAGCAGCTTAGCGTTGCTAGGCCCCTACAATGAGCAGTTCTTC. The full variable domain, with the rest looked up from reference TRBV7-9 and TRBJ2-1, is DTGVSQNPRHKITKRGQNVTFRCDPISEHNRLYWYRQTLGQGPEFLTYFQNEAQLEKSRLLSDRFSAERPKGSFSTLEIQRTEQGDSAMYLCASSLALLGPYNEQFFGPGTRLTVL.

The chain recombines TRBV7-3 with TRBJ1-1; D remains ambiguous. Germline CDR1 is SGHTA and CDR2 is FQGTGA. This CDR3 spans 13 amino acids. Deletions cut 2 bases from V and 2 bases from J, with 6 bases between. The CDR3 bases are TGTGCCAGCAGCTTAGGGCGAAACACTGAAGCTTTCTTT. This translates into CASSLGRNTEAFF.

This clonotype was detected only a few times. This rearrangement joins TRBV5-6 to TRBJ1-3; TRBD1 might be the D (6 bases). Trimming shortened V by 7 bases and J by 3 bases, and 14 bases separated the two germline ends. Germline CDR1 SGHDT, CDR2 YYEEEE. CDR3 length: 14 residues. The CDR3 DNA reads as TGTGCCAGCCGACGGGGGCTGGGTGGAAACACCATATATTTT. Translation: CASRRGLGGNTIYF.

The rearrangement joins TRBV5-1 to TRBJ2-7; 10 positions agree with TRBD1. This CDR3 region has 16 residues. CDR1 SGHRS and CDR2 YFSETQ come from the germline V gene. The V segment lost 6 bases and the J segment 5 bases; nucleotides outside the gene matches: 14. CDR3 sequence: CASTLGGQGPLDEQYF. CDR3 sequence (DNA): TGCGCCAGCACTCTAGGGGGACAGGGGCCTCTTGACGAGCAGTACTTC.

The chain uses TRBV28 and TRBJ2-7; D is unresolved. There are 11 residues in the CDR3. V was cut by 5 bases and J by 12 bases, with 14 bases left in between. Germline values: CDR1 MDHEN, CDR2 SYDVKM. The CDR3 DNA is TGTGCCAGCAGTGTTCCGGGCCAGACGTACTTC. This codes for CASSVPGQTYF.

This clonotype was detected ten times or more. J is TRBJ2-7 and V is TRBV6-5, with D possibly matching TRBD2 (6 bases). This CDR3 region has 14 residues. Germline V gives CDR1 MNHEY, CDR2 SVGAGI. Trimming stripped 5 bases from V and 3 bases from J, with 14 bases between. CDR3 DNA: TGTGCCAGCAGTCTGATATCGACTAGCTACGAGCAGTACTTC. Translated, it gives CASSLISTSYEQYF.

In this sample, this clonotype turned up a few times. The chain recombines TRBV25-1 with TRBJ1-5; TRBD1 agrees at 7 bases. The CDR3 length is 15 residues. V lost 1 base to trimming and J lost 3 bases; unmatched junction nucleotides: 3. CDR1 is MGHDK and CDR2 is SYGVNS in the germline V gene. In DNA form, the CDR3 reads TGTGCCAGCAGTGAATCGGGACAGCCCAATCAGCCCCAGCATTTT. It codes for CASSESGQPNQPQHF.

This clonotype has at least ten counts. The chain combines TRBV7-2 with TRBJ1-2, with D possibly TRBD1 on 6 matching bases. From germline, CDR1 is SGHTA and CDR2 FQGNSA. The CDR3 has 15 amino acids. Trimming left V 1 base short and J 2 bases short, with 11 bases between. CDR3 region: CASSLVGTGNYGYTF. The CDR3 DNA reads TGTGCCAGCAGCTTAGTTGGCACAGGGAACTATGGCTACACCTTC.

The chain uses TRBV7-8 and TRBJ2-3; no clear D. Trimming stripped 2 bases from V and 0 bases from J, with 15 bases between. The CDR3 sequence is 17 residues long. Germline V gene sequence: CDR1 SGHVS, CDR2 FQNEAQ. The DNA for the CDR3 is TGTGCCAGCAGCTTAACGGCCTACCGGTCTAGCACAGATACGCAGTATTTT. Amino acids: CASSLTAYRSSTDTQYF.

This clonotype was picked up many times. The V gene is TRBV3-1, the J gene TRBJ2-5; no reliable D call. The germline V and J ends were trimmed by 4 bases and 4 bases, with 22 bases remaining between them. The CDR3 is made up of 17 amino acids. The germline CDR1 and CDR2 sequences are LGHDT and YNNKEL (reference sequence). The CDR3 DNA is TGTGCCAGCAGCCTAGGAATACTAACGGGTTTCGGAGAGACCCAGTACTTC. This gives the protein CASSLGILTGFGETQYF.

V is TRBV29-1 and J is TRBJ1-2, with D hard to call. The germline V and J ends were trimmed by 3 bases and 7 bases, with 9 bases remaining between them. The CDR3 totals 11 residues. CDR1 is SQVTM and CDR2 is ANQGSEA in the germline V gene. CDR3 bases: TGCAGCGTTGACGCAGGTCTTGGCTACACCTTC. Protein sequence: CSVDAGLGYTF.

The chain couples TRBV29-1 to TRBJ2-3; possible D gene TRBD1, 6 bases. Trimming removed 7 bases at V and 0 bases at J, with 11 bases between. The CDR3 consists of 13 residues. The germline V gene has CDR1 SQVTM and CDR2 ANQGSEA. The CDR3 protein is CSASGHSTDTQYF. The DNA of the CDR3 is TGCAGCGCCTCGGGACACAGCACAGATACGCAGTATTTT.

The table lists this clonotype with a few counts. This chain connects TRBV5-1 to TRBJ2-3; 9 bases are shared with TRBD2. V dropped 4 bases and J dropped 5; count of bases not matched to a gene: 11. The V gene's germline CDR1 is SGHRS and CDR2 YFSETQ. This CDR3 is 16 amino acids long. The CDR3: CASSLLRGGAGDTQYF. The DNA for the CDR3 is TGCGCCAGCAGCCTCCTTCGCGGGGGGGCCGGAGATACGCAGTATTTT.

This clonotype was detected only once. The rearrangement joins TRBV5-1 to TRBJ2-2; 8 nucleotides align to TRBD1. The CDR3 length is 14 residues. V shed 4 bases and J 5 bases; nucleotides not matched to a gene: 4. Germline-derived CDR1 and CDR2 are SGHRS and YFSETQ. The CDR3 sequence is CASSEDRATGELFF. The CDR3 region has the DNA TGCGCCAGCAGCGAGGACAGGGCGACCGGGGAGCTGTTTTTT.

CDR3 in amino acids: CASSMSGRKVETQYF. Here the CDR3 DNA reads TGTGCCAGCAGTATGTCGGGACGGAAGGTTGAGACCCAGTACTTC. The chain employs TRBV12-3 or TRBV12-4 and TRBJ2-5; D possibly matches TRBD1 or TRBD2 (5 bases each). The CDR3 loop spans 15 amino acids. Trimming stripped 5 bases from V and 5 bases from J, with 18 bases between.

This clonotype has more than one count but fewer than ten. The V call is TRBV7-2, the J call TRBJ1-1; D remains ambiguous. Trimming took off 5 bases at V and 6 bases at J, with 7 bases between the two ends. In germline, CDR1 is SGHTA, CDR2 FQGNSA. This CDR3 is 11 amino acids long. The CDR3 DNA is TGTGCCAGCAGCCCTTTTTCTGAAGCTTTCTTT. This gives the protein CASSPFSEAFF.

This sequence joins TRBV20-1 and TRBJ1-1, with TRBD1 matching over 9 bases. There are 14 residues in the CDR3. The junction had 1 base not matched to a gene; V was cut back by 2 bases and J by 0 bases. The germline V gene encodes CDR1 DFQATT and CDR2 SNEGSKA (reference sequence). The CDR3 nucleotides read TGCAGTGCTAGAAGGACAGGGGTGAACACTGAAGCTTTCTTT. Its translation: CSARRTGVNTEAFF.

This clonotype was recorded a few times. The chain joins TRBV20-1 to TRBJ2-5; D is possibly TRBD2 (6 bases). The CDR3 spans 15 residues. Trimming left V 0 bases short and J 3 bases short, with 14 bases between. The germline V gene has CDR1 DFQATT and CDR2 SNEGSKA (reference sequence). In DNA form, the CDR3 reads TGCAGTGCTAGAGATGGCCGGGACTTGAAAGAGACCCAGTACTTC. Translated, it gives CSARDGRDLKETQYF.

This clonotype turned up a few times. V and J are TRBV28 and TRBJ1-1; no reliable D call. The CDR3 loop spans 13 amino acids. Trimming shortened V by 6 bases and J by 4 bases, and 12 bases separated the two germline ends. Per the germline V gene, CDR1 is MDHEN and CDR2 is SYDVKM. CDR3 coding DNA: TGTGCCAGCAGCACAGATTGGGGCACTGAAGCTTTCTTT. It is translated as CASSTDWGTEAFF.